The 3 T cell receptor beta chains reported below all come from one sample, sequenced in a study of blood T cell repertoires in COVID-19. The table came from immunoSEQ multiplex PCR; TCRdb's copy has only in-frame clones and leaves some out. The data contain fewer than 60,000 clones, around three quarters of them singletons. What was sequenced was peripheral blood. Every receptor here comes from a man aged 65 to 79 with acute or convalescent COVID-19.

The rearrangement joins TRBV7-2 to TRBJ2-3; TRBD2 matches at 9 bases. The CDR3 loop spans 12 amino acids. CDR1 is SGHTA and CDR2 is FQGNSA in the germline V gene. The trim removed 3 bases at V and 8 bases at J, leaving 0 bases unmatched. As DNA, the CDR3 is TGTGCCAGCAGCTTTAGCGGGAGTACGCAGTATTTT. Translation: CASSFSGSTQYF.

The rearrangement joins TRBV7-9 to TRBJ1-4; 7 bases are shared with TRBD1. The CDR3 has 14 residues. J lost 6 bases, V lost 5 bases, and 6 bases had no gene match. The V gene's germline CDR1 is SEHNR and CDR2 FQNEAQ (reference sequence). The CDR3 loop is CASSSDRVYEKLFF. The DNA of the CDR3 is TGTGCCAGCAGCAGCGACAGGGTCTATGAAAAACTGTTTTTT. The full variable domain, completed using reference TRBV7-9 and TRBJ1-4, is DTGVSQNPRHKITKRGQNVTFRCDPISEHNRLYWYRQTLGQGPEFLTYFQNEAQLEKSRLLSDRFSAERPKGSFSTLEIQRTEQGDSAMYLCASSSDRVYEKLFFGSGTQLSVL.

This clone has a single count. The gene calls are TRBV4-3 and TRBJ2-1; 11 nucleotides line up with TRBD2. This CDR3 region has 18 residues. The junction had 16 bases not matched to a gene; V was cut back by 2 bases and J by 10 bases. The germline CDR1 and CDR2 sequences are LGHNA and YSLEER. The CDR3 sequence: CASSQLGVAGGPIEEQFF. CDR3 nucleotides: TGCGCCAGCAGCCAACTGGGCGTAGCGGGAGGGCCTATAGAAGAGCAGTTCTTC.